These 9 T cell receptor beta chains were sequenced from one sample in a study of T cell responses to AZD1222 COVID-19 vaccine. Repertoires were generated with immunoSEQ multiplex PCR, while TCRdb's copy carries only in-frame clones and drops some. The sample yields some 130,000 clones, around 90% seen once. The sample in question was peripheral blood, obtained on day 0 of AZD1222 vaccination. These receptors all stem from an adult in good health.

The gene calls are TRBV27 and TRBJ1-5; D is unclear. The CDR3 loop spans 14 amino acids. V shed 5 bases and J shed 5 bases, with 13 bases lying between them. Germline values: CDR1 MNHEY, CDR2 SMNVEV (reference sequence). CDR3 sequence (DNA): TGTGCCAGCAGTCCCGAGTCCCGTCATCAGCCCCAGCATTTT. Protein product: CASSPESRHQPQHF.

V usage is TRBV18 and J usage is TRBJ1-4, with 8 positions matching TRBD1. This CDR3 contains 14 residues. Germline CDR1 reads KGHSH; CDR2 reads LQKENI. The V gene end was trimmed by 5 bases and the J gene end by 5 bases; junction bases not matched to a gene: 4. CDR3 loop: CASSRQGSNEKLFF. CDR3 DNA: TGTGCCAGCTCAAGACAGGGGAGCAATGAAAAACTGTTTTTT.

The J gene is TRBJ2-1, the V gene TRBV19, with D possibly being TRBD2 (7 bases). In germline, CDR1 is LNHDA, CDR2 SQIVND (reference sequence). Trimming took 4 bases from V and 2 from J, leaving 12 bases between them. CDR3 size: 15 residues. The CDR3 loop reads CASSKGGRTYNEQFF. CDR3 nucleotide sequence: TGTGCCAGTAGTAAGGGGGGGAGAACCTACAATGAGCAGTTCTTC.

In DNA, the CDR3 is TGTGCCACCAGTGCCGGGGGAGAAGCTTTCTTT. It codes for CATSAGGEAFF. The genes are TRBV24-1 and TRBJ1-1; maybe TRBD1 (5 bases). V was clipped by 5 bases and J by 8 bases, with 8 bases between them. From germline, CDR1 is KGHDR and CDR2 SFDVKD. This CDR3 contains 11 residues.

This clone has a single count. This chain connects TRBV5-4 to TRBJ2-3; 8 bases are shared with TRBD2. Germline V gene data show CDR1 as SGHNT and CDR2 as YYREEE (reference sequence). This CDR3 spans 15 amino acids. V lost 4 bases to trimming and J lost 5 bases; unmatched junction nucleotides: 9. The CDR3 DNA reads TGTGCCAGCAGCCTTCTTAGCGGGGAGGGAGATACGCAGTATTTT. Protein: CASSLLSGEGDTQYF.

The rearrangement links TRBV4-2 to TRBJ1-5, with 7 positions matching TRBD1. Germline V CDR1 and CDR2: LGHNA, YNFKEQ. CDR3 length equals 17 residues. V shed 0 bases and J 5 bases; nucleotides not matched to a gene: 10. The CDR3 loop is CASSQDGGGGYDQPQHF. In DNA form, the CDR3 reads TGTGCCAGCAGCCAAGATGGAGGGGGCGGCTACGATCAGCCCCAGCATTTT.

This clone was recorded only once. This chain links TRBV11-2 with TRBJ2-1; 7 nucleotides align to TRBD1. The CDR3 length is 15 residues. V dropped 5 bases and J dropped 4; count of bases not matched to a gene: 8. Germline V gene sequence: CDR1 SGHAT, CDR2 FQNNGV. CDR3 coding DNA: TGTGCCAGCAGCCCCCGACAGGGTGCGTACAATGAGCAGTTCTTC. This sequence encodes CASSPRQGAYNEQFF.

This chain connects TRBV6-4 to TRBJ1-5, with D possibly matching TRBD1 (5 bases). Germline V gene data show CDR1 as MRHNA and CDR2 as SNTAGT. The length of the CDR3 is 14 residues. Trimming removed 6 bases from V and 7 bases from J, with 16 bases in between. CDR3 sequence (DNA): TGTGCCAGCAGCCGGGACCCCCTGGGACAGCCCCAGCATTTT. Translation gives CASSRDPLGQPQHF.

This clone was counted only a few times. J is TRBJ2-7 and V is TRBV6-4, with D maybe TRBD1 (5 bases). The germline V and J ends were trimmed by 6 bases and 0 bases, with 15 bases remaining between them. This CDR3 comprises 15 residues. Germline assignment: CDR1 MRHNA and CDR2 SNTAGT. Here the CDR3 DNA reads TGTGCCAGCAGACCTGGGCGAGACAGCTCCTACGAGCAGTACTTC. Amino acids: CASRPGRDSSYEQYF.